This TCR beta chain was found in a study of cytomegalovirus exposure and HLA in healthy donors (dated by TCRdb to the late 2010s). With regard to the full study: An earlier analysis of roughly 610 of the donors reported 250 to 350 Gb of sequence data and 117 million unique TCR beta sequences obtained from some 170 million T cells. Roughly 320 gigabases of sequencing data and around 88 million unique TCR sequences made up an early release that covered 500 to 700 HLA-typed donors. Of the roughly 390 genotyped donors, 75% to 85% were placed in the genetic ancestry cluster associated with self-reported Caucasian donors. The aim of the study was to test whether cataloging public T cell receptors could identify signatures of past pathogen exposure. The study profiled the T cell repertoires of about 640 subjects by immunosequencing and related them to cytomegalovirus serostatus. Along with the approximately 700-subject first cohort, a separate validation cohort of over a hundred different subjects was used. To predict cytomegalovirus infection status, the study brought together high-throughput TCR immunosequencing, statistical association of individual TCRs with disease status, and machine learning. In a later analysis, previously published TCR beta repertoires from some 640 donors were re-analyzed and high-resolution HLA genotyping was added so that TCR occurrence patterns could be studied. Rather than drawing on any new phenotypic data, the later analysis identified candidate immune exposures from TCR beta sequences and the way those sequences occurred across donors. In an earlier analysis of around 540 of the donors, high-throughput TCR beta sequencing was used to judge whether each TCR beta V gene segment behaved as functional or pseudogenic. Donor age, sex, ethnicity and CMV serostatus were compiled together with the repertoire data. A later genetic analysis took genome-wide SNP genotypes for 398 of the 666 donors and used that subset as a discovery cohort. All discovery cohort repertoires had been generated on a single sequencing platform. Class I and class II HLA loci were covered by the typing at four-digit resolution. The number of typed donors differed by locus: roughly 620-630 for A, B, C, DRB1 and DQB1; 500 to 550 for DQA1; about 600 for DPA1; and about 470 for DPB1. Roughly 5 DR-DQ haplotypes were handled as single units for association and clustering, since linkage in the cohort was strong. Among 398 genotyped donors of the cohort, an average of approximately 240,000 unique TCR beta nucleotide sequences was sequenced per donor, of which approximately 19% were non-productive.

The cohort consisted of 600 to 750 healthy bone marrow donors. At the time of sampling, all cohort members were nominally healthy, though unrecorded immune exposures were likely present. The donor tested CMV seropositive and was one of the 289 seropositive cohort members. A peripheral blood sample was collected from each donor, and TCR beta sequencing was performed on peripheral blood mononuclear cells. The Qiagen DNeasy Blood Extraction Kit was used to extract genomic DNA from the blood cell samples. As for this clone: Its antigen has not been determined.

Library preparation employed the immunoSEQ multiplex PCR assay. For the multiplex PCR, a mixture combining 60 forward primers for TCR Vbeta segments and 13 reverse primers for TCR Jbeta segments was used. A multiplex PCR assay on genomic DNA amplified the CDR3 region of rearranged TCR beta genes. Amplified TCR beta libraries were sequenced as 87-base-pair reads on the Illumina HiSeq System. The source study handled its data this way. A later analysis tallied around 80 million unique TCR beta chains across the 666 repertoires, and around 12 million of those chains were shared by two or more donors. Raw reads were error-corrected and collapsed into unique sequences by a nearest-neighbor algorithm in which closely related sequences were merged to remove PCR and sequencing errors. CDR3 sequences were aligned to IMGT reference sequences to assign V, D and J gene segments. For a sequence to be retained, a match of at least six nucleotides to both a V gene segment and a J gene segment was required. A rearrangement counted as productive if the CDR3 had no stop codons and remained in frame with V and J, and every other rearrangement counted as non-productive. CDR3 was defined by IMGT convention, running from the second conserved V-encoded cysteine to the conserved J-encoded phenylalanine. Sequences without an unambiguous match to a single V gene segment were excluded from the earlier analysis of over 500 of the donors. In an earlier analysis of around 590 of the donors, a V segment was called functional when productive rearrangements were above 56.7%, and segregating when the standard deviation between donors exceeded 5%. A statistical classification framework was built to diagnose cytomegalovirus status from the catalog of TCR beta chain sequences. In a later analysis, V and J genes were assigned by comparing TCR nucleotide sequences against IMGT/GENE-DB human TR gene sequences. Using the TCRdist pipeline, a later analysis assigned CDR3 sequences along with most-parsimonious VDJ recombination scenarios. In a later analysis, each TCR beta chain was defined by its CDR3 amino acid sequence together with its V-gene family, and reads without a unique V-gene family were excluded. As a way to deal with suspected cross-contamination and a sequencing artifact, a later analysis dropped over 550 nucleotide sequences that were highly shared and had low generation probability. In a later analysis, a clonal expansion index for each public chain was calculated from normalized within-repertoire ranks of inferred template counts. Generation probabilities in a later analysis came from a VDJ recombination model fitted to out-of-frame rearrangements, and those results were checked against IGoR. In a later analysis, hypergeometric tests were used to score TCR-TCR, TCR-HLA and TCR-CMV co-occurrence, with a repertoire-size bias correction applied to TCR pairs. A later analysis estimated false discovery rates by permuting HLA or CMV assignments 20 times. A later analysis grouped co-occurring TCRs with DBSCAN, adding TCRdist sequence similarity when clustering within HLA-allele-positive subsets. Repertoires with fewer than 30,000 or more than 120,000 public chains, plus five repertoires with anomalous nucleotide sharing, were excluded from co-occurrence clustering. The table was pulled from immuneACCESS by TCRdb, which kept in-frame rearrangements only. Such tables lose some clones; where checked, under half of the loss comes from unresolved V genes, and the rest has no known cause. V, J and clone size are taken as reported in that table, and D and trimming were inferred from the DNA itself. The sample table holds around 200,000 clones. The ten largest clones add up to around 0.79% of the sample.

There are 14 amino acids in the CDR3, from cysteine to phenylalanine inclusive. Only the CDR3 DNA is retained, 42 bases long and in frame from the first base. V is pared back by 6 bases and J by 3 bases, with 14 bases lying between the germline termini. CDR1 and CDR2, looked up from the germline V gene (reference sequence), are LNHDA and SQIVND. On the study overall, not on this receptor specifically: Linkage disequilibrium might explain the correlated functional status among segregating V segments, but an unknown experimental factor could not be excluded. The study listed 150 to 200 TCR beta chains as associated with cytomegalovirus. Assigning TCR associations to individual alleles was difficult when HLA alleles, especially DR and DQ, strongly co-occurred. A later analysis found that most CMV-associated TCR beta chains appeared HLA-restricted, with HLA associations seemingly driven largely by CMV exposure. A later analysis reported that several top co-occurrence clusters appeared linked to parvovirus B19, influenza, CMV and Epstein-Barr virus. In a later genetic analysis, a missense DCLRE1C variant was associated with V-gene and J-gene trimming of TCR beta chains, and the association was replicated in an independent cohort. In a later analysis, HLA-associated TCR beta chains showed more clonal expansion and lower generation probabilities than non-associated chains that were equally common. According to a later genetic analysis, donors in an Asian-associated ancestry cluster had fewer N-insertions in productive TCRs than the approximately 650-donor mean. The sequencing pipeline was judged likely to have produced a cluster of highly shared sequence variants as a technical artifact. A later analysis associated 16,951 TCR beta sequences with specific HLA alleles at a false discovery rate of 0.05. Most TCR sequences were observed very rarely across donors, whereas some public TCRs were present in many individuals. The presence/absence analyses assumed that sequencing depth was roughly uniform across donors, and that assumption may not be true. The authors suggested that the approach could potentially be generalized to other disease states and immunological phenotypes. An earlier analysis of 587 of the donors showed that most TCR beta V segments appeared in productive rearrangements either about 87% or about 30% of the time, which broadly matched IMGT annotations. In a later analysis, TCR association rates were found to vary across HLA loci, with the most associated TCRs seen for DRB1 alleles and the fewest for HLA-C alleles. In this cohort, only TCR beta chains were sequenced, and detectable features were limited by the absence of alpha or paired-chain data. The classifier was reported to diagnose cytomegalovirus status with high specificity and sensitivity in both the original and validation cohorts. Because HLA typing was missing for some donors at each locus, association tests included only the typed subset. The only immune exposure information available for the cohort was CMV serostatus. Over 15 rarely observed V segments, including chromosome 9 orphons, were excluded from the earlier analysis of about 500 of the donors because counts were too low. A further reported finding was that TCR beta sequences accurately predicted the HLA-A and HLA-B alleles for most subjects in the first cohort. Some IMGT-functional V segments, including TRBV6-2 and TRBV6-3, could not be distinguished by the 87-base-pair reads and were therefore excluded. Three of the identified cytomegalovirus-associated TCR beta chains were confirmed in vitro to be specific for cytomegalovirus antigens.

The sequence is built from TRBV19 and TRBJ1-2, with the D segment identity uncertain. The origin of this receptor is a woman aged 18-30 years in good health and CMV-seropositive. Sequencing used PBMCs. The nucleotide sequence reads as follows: TGTGCCAGTAGACCCCGACGGGAAGACTATGGCTACACCTTC. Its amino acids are CASRPRREDYGYTF. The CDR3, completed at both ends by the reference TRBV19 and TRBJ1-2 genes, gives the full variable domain DGGITQSPKYLFRKEGQNVTLSCEQNLNHDAMYWYRQDPGQGLRLIYYSQIVNDFQKGDIAEGYSVSREKKESFPLTVTSAQKNPTAFYLCASRPRREDYGYTFGSGTRLTVV.